What follows are 25 T cell receptor beta chains derived from one specimen sequenced in a study of post-analysis software for immune sequencing data. Included in the TCR beta cDNA libraries were unique molecular identifiers. TCRdb recomputed calls from the PCR reads with MiXCR, one row per CDR3 protein. The sample shows 450,000 to 700,000 distinct CDR3 sequences, about 40% of them seen only once. Study results and caveats: TRBV5-6, TRBV5-1 and TRBV20-1 belonged to a set of about five TRBV segments that were more frequent in patients than controls.

Antigen specificity for these receptors is unknown. Source material: blood. The origin of the receptors is a girl under 18 with multiple sclerosis.

The chain employs TRBV29-1 and TRBJ2-3; 10 bases map to TRBD1. Per germline, CDR1 SQVTM and CDR2 ANQGSEA. V was clipped by 3 bases and J by 5 bases; unmatched bases: 5. The CDR3 is 14 residues long. The CDR3 bases are TGCAGCGTTGACGACAGGGGGCGCGGAGATACGCAGTATTTT. This gives the protein CSVDDRGRGDTQYF.

This rearrangement joins TRBV7-2 to TRBJ2-1; tentative D call: TRBD2 (6 bases). Trimming pared 6 bases from V and 0 bases from J, leaving 12 bases between. Germline-derived CDR1 and CDR2 are SGHTA and FQGNSA. There are 15 residues in the CDR3. CDR3 nucleotide sequence: TGTGCCAGCAGTTGGGAGGTTAGCTCCTACAATGAGCAGTTCTTC. Translating gives CASSWEVSSYNEQFF.

As concerns this clonotype: One junction end does not reproduce the germline sequence, and a read error may be involved. The genes are TRBV5-6 and TRBJ2-1; 9 nucleotides agree with TRBD1. The CDR3 extends over 14 amino acids. CDR1 and CDR2 (germline): SGHDT, YYEEEE. This CDR3 reads CASSRTGVSNVQFF. The CDR3 region has the DNA TGTGCCAGCAGCCGGACAGGGGTCAGCAATGTGCAGTTCTTC.

The sample holds a few counts of this clonotype. This chain uses TRBV12-3 or TRBV12-4 with TRBJ2-1; the match to TRBD1 covers 8 bases. CDR3 length: 16 residues. J lost 5 bases, V lost 5 bases, and 11 bases had no gene match. The CDR3 region has the DNA TGTGCCAGCAGTCCCCGGACAGGGTCTGTCCACAATGAGCAGTTCTTC. It codes for CASSPRTGSVHNEQFF.

This clonotype has only a few counts. The J gene is TRBJ1-2, the V gene TRBV6-1; the D is unclear. The CDR3 runs 12 residues. The ends were cut back, 1 base at V and 3 bases at J, with 3 bases in the middle. Germline V lookup: CDR1 MNHNS, CDR2 SASEGT. In DNA form, the CDR3 reads TGTGCCAGCAGTGAAGGACACTATGGCTACACCTTC. Encoded protein: CASSEGHYGYTF.

The J gene is TRBJ2-7, the V gene TRBV7-8; D gene unclear. CDR1 and CDR2 (germline): SGHVS, FQNEAQ. The CDR3 consists of 15 residues. V dropped 8 bases and J dropped 4 bases, with 21 bases sitting between them. The CDR3 bases are TGTGCCAGCGTCCCGGAACCGAAAGAAATATACGAGCAGTACTTC. Protein product: CASVPEPKEIYEQYF.

This clonotype turned up a few times. V gene TRBV24-1 combines with J gene TRBJ2-1; 10 bases match TRBD1. This CDR3 has 16 amino acids. V shed 7 bases and J 3 bases; nucleotides not matched to a gene: 8. Germline V gene sequence: CDR1 KGHDR, CDR2 SFDVKD. The chain's CDR3 is CATSGSGTGDYNEQFF. CDR3 nucleotides: TGTGCCACCAGCGGATCCGGGACAGGGGACTACAATGAGCAGTTCTTC.

This sequence joins TRBV5-1 and TRBJ2-3; perhaps TRBD1 as D (5 bases). Deletions cut 4 bases from V and 2 bases from J, with 14 bases between. Germline CDR1 SGHRS, CDR2 YFSETQ. This CDR3 contains 15 residues. The CDR3 sequence: CASSHVDSTTDTQYF. CDR3 bases: TGCGCCAGCAGCCACGTCGACAGTACCACAGATACGCAGTATTTT.

The table lists this clonotype with a few counts. The DNA of the CDR3 is TGTGCCAGCAGCTTATCCTACAGGGGTGATGGCTACACCTTC. This codes for CASSLSYRGDGYTF. The chain uses TRBV7-3 and TRBJ1-2, with 7 nucleotides matching TRBD1. Losses at the gene ends were 2 bases for V and 6 bases for J; bases not matched to a gene: 6. CDR3 length: 14 amino acids. Germline values: CDR1 SGHTA, CDR2 FQGTGA.

V usage is TRBV20-1 and J usage is TRBJ2-5; D is ambiguous. V lost 3 bases to trimming and J lost 5 bases, with 7 bases between them. Germline V gene data show CDR1 as DFQATT and CDR2 as SNEGSKA (reference sequence). CDR3 size: 11 residues. CDR3 nucleotide sequence: TGCAGTGCTAGTTGGTTGGAGACCCAGTACTTC. Protein sequence: CSASWLETQYF.

The V call is TRBV7-6, the J call TRBJ2-3, with 8 bases matching TRBD1. Looked up from germline, CDR1 is SGHVS and CDR2 is FNYEAQ. Losses at the gene ends were 0 bases for V and 1 base for J; bases not matched to a gene: 3. The CDR3 runs to 16 residues. In DNA, the CDR3 is TGTGCCAGCAGCTTAGCCCCGGGACAGGGCACAGATACGCAGTATTTT. Translated, it gives CASSLAPGQGTDTQYF.

The chain has TRBV7-9 and TRBJ1-2, with 10 nucleotides matching TRBD1. The CDR3 contains 14 residues. Germline CDR1 is SEHNR and CDR2 is FQNEAQ (reference sequence). V was pared by 3 bases and J by 6 bases, with 4 bases of the junction left unmatched. This CDR3 reads CASSLGQGFNGYTF. The CDR3 DNA reads as TGTGCCAGCAGCTTGGGACAGGGGTTTAATGGCTACACCTTC.

This clonotype occurred a few times. The rearrangement links TRBV5-1 to TRBJ1-1; 8 bases match TRBD1. Germline CDR1 is SGHRS and CDR2 is YFSETQ. Trimming cost V 3 bases and J 1 base; bases outside gene matches: 5. The CDR3 is 15 residues long. CDR3 nucleotides: TGCGCCAGCAGCTCGTGGACAGGGAAGAACACTGAAGCTTTCTTT. Protein product: CASSSWTGKNTEAFF. Full variable domain (rest looked up from reference TRBV5-1 and TRBJ1-1): KAGVTQTPRYLIKTRGQQVTLSCSPISGHRSVSWYQQTPGQGLQFLFEYFSETQRNKGNFPGRFSGRQFSNSRSEMNVSTLELGDSALYLCASSSWTGKNTEAFFGQGTRLTVV.

The chain combines TRBV20-1 with TRBJ2-5; TRBD2 is a possible D gene (6 bases). Germline assignment: CDR1 DFQATT and CDR2 SNEGSKA (reference sequence). The CDR3 extends over 14 amino acids. V was cut by 6 bases and J by 3 bases, with 17 bases left in between. The CDR3 DNA reads as TGCAGTGCGCCCGAAGGTAGCGGAAAAGAGACCCAGTACTTC. The encoded protein is CSAPEGSGKETQYF.

This clonotype has just a few counts. The chain employs TRBV2 and TRBJ2-5, with no clear D. The J call is in doubt because the DNA end fits TRBJ2-7 better. The CDR3 runs 15 residues. Germline CDR1 SNHLY, CDR2 FYNNEI. The CDR3 protein is CASSTGMAATYEQYF. CDR3 sequence (DNA): TGTGCCAGCAGCACGGGCATGGCGGCCACCTACGAGCAGTACTTC.

This clonotype has a handful of counts. CDR3 residues: CASSRWQPYEQYF. The DNA of the CDR3 is TGTGCCAGCAGTAGGTGGCAGCCCTACGAGCAGTACTTC. The rearrangement links TRBV27 to TRBJ2-7; D is unresolved. Germline V gives CDR1 MNHEY, CDR2 SMNVEV (reference sequence). This CDR3 spans 13 amino acids. Trimming stripped 5 bases from V and 2 bases from J, with 10 bases between.

This clonotype came up a few times. V gene TRBV7-2 combines with J gene TRBJ2-7; 7 positions agree with TRBD2. The germline V gene has CDR1 SGHTA and CDR2 FQGNSA. After removal of 1 base from V and 0 bases from J, the junction contained 9 bases not matched to a gene. The CDR3 loop spans 17 amino acids. The CDR3 is CASSLESGGGSSYEQYF. The CDR3 coding sequence is TGTGCCAGCAGCTTAGAATCTGGGGGGGGGAGCTCCTACGAGCAGTACTTC.

This clonotype was observed a few times. The J gene is TRBJ2-7, the V gene TRBV6-5; TRBD1 or TRBD2 may be the D gene (6 bases each). The V end lost 0 bases, the J end lost 4 bases, and 13 bases lay between the germline ends. The germline gives CDR1 MNHEY, CDR2 SVGAGI. This CDR3 has 15 residues. DNA of the CDR3: TGTGCCAGCAGTTACTCGAACGGGGGCGGATACGAGCAGTACTTC. This sequence encodes CASSYSNGGGYEQYF.

This chain uses TRBV3-1 with TRBJ1-1; the match to TRBD1 covers 8 bases. Germline trimming cut 1 base from V and 1 base from J; bases unmatched to any gene: 2. Looked up from germline, CDR1 is LGHDT and CDR2 is YNNKEL (reference sequence). This CDR3 has 15 residues. CDR3 in amino acids: CASSQAGGRNTEAFF. The DNA for the CDR3 is TGTGCCAGCAGCCAAGCAGGGGGCAGGAACACTGAAGCTTTCTTT.

This clonotype occurred a few times. At one end the junction does not follow the germline gene, possibly because of a read error. The chain employs TRBV20-1 and TRBJ2-7; the match to TRBD2 covers 11 bases. This CDR3 comprises 15 residues. From germline, CDR1 is DFQATT and CDR2 SNEGSKA (reference sequence). The CDR3 here is CSARSTSGASDEQYF. The DNA for the CDR3 is TGCAGTGCTAGATCGACTAGCGGGGCCTCCGACGAGCAGTACTTC.

This clonotype has more than one count but fewer than ten. This chain connects TRBV29-1 to TRBJ1-2; no firm D call. This CDR3 has 10 residues. CDR1 and CDR2 from the germline V gene are SQVTM and ANQGSEA. V lost 6 bases, J lost 8 bases, and 10 bases lay in between. The CDR3 reads CSVYTGGYTF. The CDR3 nucleotides read TGCAGCGTCTATACTGGAGGCTACACCTTC.

V usage is TRBV5-4 and J usage is TRBJ2-2; D is ambiguous. Germline V gene data show CDR1 as SGHNT and CDR2 as YYREEE (reference sequence). This CDR3 is built from 12 residues. Trimming removed 7 bases from V and 3 bases from J, with 7 bases in between. The CDR3 region has the DNA TGTGCCAGCGGGCTGTACACCGGGGAGCTGTTTTTT. Translating it yields CASGLYTGELFF.

This clonotype was counted a few times. The chain carries TRBV5-1 and TRBJ2-1; D is perhaps TRBD1 or TRBD2 (5 bases each). The V end lost 3 bases, the J end lost 3 bases, and 22 bases lay between the germline ends. Germline assignment: CDR1 SGHRS and CDR2 YFSETQ. This CDR3 contains 18 residues. The CDR3 nucleotides read TGCGCCAGCAGCTACCCCCTAAGGGCTCGGGACCTCTACAATGAGCAGTTCTTC. It translates to CASSYPLRARDLYNEQFF.

In the case of this clonotype: One end of the junction varies from germline; a read error may be responsible. This chain links TRBV12-3 or TRBV12-4 with TRBJ2-5; 9 nucleotides match TRBD2. The CDR3 covers 15 residues. The CDR3 loop is CVSSFSSGIAETQYF. Here the CDR3 DNA reads TGTGTCAGCAGTTTCTCTAGCGGGATTGCGGAGACCCAGTACTTC.

The gene calls are TRBV20-1 and TRBJ2-5; 9 positions match TRBD1. CDR1 and CDR2 (germline): DFQATT, SNEGSKA (reference sequence). CDR3 length: 15 amino acids. V lost 5 bases to trimming and J lost 5 bases; unmatched junction nucleotides: 12. Written as DNA, the CDR3 is TGCAGTGCTCCCCGGGGGACAGGGATAGGTGAGACCCAGTACTTC. Translation: CSAPRGTGIGETQYF.